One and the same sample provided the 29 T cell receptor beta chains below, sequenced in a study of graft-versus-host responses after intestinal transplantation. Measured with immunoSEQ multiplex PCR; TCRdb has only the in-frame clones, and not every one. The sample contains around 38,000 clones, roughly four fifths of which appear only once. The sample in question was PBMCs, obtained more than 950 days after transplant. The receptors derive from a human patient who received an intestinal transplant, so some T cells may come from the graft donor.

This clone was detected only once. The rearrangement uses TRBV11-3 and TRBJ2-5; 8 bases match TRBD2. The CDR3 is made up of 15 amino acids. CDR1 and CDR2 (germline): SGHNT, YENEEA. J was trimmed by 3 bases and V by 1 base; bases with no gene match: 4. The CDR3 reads CASSLVSGSEETQYF. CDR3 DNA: TGTGCCAGCAGCTTAGTCAGCGGGAGTGAAGAGACCCAGTACTTC.

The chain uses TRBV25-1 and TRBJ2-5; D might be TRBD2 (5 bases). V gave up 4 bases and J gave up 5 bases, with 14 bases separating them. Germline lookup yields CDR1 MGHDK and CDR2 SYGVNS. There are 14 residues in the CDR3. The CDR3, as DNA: TGTGCCAGCAGTGGTCACCCCACGGGGGAGACCCAGTACTTC. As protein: CASSGHPTGETQYF.

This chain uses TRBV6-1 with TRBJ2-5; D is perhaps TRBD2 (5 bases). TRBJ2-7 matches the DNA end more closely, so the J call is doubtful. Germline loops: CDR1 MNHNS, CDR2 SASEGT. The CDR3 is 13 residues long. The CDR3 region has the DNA TGTGCCACCGACTTGAGGGCTGGGTACGAGCAGTACTTC. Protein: CATDLRAGYEQYF.

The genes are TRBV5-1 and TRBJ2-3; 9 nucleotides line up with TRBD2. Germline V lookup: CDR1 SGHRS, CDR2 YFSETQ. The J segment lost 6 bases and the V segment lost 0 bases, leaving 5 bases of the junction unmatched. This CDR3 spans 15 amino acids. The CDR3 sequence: CASSLGGGRADTQYF. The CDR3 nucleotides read TGCGCCAGCAGCTTGGGAGGCGGGAGGGCCGATACGCAGTATTTT.

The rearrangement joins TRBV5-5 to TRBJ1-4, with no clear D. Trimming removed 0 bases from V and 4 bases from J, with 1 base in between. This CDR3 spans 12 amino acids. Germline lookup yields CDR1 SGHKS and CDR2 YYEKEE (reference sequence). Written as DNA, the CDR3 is TGTGCCAGCAGCTTGGATAATGAAAAACTGTTTTTT. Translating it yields CASSLDNEKLFF.

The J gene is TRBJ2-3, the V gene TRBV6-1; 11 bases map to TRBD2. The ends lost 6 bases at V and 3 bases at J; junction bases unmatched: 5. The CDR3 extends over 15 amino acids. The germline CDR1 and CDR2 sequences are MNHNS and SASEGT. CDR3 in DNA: TGTGCCAGCAGGGCTACTAGCGGGGGAACAGATACGCAGTATTTT. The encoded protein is CASRATSGGTDTQYF.

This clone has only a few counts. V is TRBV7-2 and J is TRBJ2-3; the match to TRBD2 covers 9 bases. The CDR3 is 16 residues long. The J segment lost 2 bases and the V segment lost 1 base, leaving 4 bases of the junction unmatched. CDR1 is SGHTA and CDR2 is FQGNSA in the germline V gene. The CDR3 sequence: CASSLVAGGNTDTQYF. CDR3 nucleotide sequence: TGTGCCAGCAGCTTAGTGGCGGGGGGGAACACAGATACGCAGTATTTT.

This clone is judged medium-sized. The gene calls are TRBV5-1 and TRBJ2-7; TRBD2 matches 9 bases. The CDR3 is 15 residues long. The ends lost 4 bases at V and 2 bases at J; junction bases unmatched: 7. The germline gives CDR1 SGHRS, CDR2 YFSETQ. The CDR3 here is CASSPSGRSPYEQYF. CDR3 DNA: TGCGCCAGCAGCCCCAGCGGGAGGAGTCCCTACGAGCAGTACTTC.

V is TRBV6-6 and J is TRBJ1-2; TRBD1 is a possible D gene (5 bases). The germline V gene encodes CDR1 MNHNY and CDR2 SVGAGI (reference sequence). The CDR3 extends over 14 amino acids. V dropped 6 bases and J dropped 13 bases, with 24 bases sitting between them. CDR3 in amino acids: CASRIRAGTAWGTF. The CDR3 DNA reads TGTGCCAGCAGGATCAGAGCAGGGACGGCTTGGGGCACCTTC.

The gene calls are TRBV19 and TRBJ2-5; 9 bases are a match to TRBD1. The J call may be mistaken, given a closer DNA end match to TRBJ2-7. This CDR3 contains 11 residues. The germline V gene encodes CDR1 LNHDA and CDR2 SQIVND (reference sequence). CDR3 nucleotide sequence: TGTGCCAGTGGACAGGGGAACGAGCAGTACTTC. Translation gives CASGQGNEQYF.

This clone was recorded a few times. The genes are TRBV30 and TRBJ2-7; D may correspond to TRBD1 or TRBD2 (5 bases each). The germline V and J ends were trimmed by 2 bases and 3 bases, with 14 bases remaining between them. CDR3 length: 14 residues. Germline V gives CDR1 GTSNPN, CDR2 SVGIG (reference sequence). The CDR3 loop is CAWSKGRGFYEQYF. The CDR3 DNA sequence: TGTGCCTGGAGTAAGGGACGGGGTTTCTACGAGCAGTACTTC.

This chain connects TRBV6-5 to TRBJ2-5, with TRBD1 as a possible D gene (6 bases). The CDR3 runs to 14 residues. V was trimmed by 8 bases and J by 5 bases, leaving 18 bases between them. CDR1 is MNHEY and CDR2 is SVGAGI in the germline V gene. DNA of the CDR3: TGTGCCAGCGGCTCCCCGGCACAGGGCGAGACCCAGTACTTC. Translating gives CASGSPAQGETQYF.

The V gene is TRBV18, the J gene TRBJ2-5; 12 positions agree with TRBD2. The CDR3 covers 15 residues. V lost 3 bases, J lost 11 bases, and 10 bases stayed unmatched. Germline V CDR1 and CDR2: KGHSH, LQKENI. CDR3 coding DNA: TGTGCCAGCTCACCGCCGACTAGCGGGAGAAAAGAGCAGTACTTC. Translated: CASSPPTSGRKEQYF.

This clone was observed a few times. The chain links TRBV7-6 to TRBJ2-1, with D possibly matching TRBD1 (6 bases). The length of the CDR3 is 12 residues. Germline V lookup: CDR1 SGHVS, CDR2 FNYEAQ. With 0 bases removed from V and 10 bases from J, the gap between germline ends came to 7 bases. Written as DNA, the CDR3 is TGTGCCAGCAGCTTAGCGCAGGGGGAGCAGTTCTTC. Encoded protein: CASSLAQGEQFF. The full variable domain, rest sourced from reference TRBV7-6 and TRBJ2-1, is GAGVSQSPRYKVTKRGQDVALRCDPISGHVSLYWYRQALGQGPEFLTYFNYEAQQDKSGLPNDRFSAERPEGSISTLTIQRTEQRDSAMYRCASSLAQGEQFFGPGTRLTVL.

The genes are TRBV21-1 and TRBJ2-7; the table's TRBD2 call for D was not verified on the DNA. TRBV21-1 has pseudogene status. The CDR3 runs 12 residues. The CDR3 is CASSKEWNSEYF. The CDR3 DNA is TGTGCCAGCAGCAAGGAGTGGAATTCGGAGTACTTC.

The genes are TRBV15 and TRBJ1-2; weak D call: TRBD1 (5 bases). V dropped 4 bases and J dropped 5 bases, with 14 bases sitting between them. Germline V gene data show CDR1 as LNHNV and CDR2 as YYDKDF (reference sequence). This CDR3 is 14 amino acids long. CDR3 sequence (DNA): TGTGCCACCAGCATGCCCCAGGGCCCTTATGGCTACACCTTC. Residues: CATSMPQGPYGYTF.

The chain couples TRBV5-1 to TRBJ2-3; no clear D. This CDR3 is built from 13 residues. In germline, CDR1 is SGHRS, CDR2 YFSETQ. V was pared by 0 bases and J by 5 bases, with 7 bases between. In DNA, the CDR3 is TGCGCCAGCAGCTTGGGACGGGTAGATACGCAGTATTTT. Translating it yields CASSLGRVDTQYF.

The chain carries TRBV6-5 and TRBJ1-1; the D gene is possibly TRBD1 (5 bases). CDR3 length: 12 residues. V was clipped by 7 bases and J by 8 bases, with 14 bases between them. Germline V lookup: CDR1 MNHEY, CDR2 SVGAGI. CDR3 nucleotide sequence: TGTGCCAGCACACGGGGGGAAGGGGAAGCTTTCTTT. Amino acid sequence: CASTRGEGEAFF.

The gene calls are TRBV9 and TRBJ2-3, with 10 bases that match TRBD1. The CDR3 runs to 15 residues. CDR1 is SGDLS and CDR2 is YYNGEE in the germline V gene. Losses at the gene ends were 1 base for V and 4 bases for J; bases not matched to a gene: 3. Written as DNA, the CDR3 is TGTGCCAGCAGCGTAATAGGACAGGGGGCAGATACGCAGTATTTT. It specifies CASSVIGQGADTQYF.

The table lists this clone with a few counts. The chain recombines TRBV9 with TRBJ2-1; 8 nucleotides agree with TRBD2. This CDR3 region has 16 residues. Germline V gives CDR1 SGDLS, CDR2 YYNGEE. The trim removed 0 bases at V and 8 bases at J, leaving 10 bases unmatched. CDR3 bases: TGTGCCAGCAGCGTAGGTTGGCTAGCGGGCCGGGATGAGCAGTTCTTC. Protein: CASSVGWLAGRDEQFF.

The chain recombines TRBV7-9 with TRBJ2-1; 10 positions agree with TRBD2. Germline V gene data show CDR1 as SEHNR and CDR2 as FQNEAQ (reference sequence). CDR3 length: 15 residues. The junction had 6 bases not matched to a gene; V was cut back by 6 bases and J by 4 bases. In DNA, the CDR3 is TGTGCCAGCAGGGTTAGCGGGGGGCCTTACAATGAGCAGTTCTTC. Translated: CASRVSGGPYNEQFF.

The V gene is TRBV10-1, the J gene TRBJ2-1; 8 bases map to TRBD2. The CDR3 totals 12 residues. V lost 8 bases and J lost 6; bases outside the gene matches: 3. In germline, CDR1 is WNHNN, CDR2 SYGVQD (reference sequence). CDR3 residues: CASSGTSNEQFF. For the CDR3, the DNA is TGCGCCAGCTCCGGGACTAGCAATGAGCAGTTCTTC.

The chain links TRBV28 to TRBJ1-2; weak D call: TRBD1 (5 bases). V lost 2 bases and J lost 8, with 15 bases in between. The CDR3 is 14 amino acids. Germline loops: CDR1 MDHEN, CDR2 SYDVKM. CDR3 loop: CASSLQQEVEGYTF. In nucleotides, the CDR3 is TGTGCCAGCAGTTTACAACAGGAAGTTGAGGGCTACACCTTC.

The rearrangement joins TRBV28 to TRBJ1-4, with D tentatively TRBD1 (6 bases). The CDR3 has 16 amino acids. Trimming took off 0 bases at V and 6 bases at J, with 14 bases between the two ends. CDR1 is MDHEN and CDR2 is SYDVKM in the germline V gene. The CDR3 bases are TGTGCCAGCAGTTTATGGGGCGGGGGCATAGATGAAAAACTGTTTTTT. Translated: CASSLWGGGIDEKLFF.

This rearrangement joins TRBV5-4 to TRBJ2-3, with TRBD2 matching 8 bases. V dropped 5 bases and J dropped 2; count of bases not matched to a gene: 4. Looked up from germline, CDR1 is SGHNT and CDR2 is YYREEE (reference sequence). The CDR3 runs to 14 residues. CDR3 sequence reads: CASSLAGPTDTQYF. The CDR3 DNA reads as TGTGCCAGCAGTTTAGCGGGACCCACAGATACGCAGTATTTT.

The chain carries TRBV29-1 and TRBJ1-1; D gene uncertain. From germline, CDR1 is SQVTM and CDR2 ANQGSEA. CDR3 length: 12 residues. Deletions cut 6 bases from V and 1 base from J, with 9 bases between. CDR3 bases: TGCAGCGTCTCACAGACGAACACTGAAGCTTTCTTT. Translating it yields CSVSQTNTEAFF.

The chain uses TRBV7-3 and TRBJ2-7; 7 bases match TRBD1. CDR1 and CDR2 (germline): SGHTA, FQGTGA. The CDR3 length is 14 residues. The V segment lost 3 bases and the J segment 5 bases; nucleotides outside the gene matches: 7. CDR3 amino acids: CASSFPTGSHEQYF. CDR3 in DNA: TGTGCCAGCAGCTTCCCGACAGGGTCCCACGAGCAGTACTTC.

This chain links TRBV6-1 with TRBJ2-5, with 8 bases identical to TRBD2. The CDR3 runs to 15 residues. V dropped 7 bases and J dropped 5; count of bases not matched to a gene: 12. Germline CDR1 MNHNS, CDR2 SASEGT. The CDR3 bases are TGTGCCAGCAAATATACGGGAGGGCCGGGGGAGACCCAGTACTTC. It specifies CASKYTGGPGETQYF.

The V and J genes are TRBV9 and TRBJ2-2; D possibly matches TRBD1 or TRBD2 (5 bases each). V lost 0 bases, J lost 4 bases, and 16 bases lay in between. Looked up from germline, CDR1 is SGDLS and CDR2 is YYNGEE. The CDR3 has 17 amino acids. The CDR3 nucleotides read TGTGCCAGCAGCGTAGGGGTCTGGGACCTTTCCACCGGGGAGCTGTTTTTT. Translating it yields CASSVGVWDLSTGELFF.